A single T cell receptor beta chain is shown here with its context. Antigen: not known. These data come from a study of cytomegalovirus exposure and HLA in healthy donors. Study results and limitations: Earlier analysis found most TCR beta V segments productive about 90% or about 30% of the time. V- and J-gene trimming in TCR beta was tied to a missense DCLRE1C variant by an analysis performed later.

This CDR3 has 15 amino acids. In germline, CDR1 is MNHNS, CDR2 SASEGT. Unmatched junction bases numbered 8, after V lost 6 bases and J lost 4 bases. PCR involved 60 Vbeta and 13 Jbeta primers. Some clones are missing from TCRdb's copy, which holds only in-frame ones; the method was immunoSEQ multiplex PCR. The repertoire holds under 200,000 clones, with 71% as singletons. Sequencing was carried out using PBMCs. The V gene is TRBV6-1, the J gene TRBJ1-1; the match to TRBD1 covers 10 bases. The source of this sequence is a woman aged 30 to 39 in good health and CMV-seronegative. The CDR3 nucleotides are TGTGCCAGCAGAGACAGGGGGCTGAGTGGCACTGAAGCTTTCTTT. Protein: CASRDRGLSGTEAFF.